The 9 T cell receptor beta chains below all came from one sample that was sequenced in a study of T and B cells in COVID-19 patients. Blood genomic DNA input for TRB amplification was 250-500 ng. BIOMED2 TRB-A/B primer pools were used in multiplex TRB PCR. TCRdb re-derived calls from the multiplex PCR reads in MiXCR, one entry per CDR3 protein. This sample has over 10,000 distinct CDR3 sequences; 25% occur once, and the top ten carry 4% to 5%. Sequenced sample: blood. Source of these receptors: a human donor who had recovered from COVID-19.

The V call is TRBV18, the J call TRBJ2-7, with TRBD1 matching over 9 bases. The junction had 12 bases not matched to a gene; V was cut back by 6 bases and J by 3 bases. This CDR3 region has 16 residues. The germline CDR1 and CDR2 sequences are KGHSH and LQKENI. DNA of the CDR3: TGTGCCAGCTCCCCGACCGGGACAGGGCCCTTCTACGAGCAGTACTTC. This sequence encodes CASSPTGTGPFYEQYF.

In DNA, the CDR3 is TGCAGTGCTAGGGGCATACTAGCAACCTACAATGAGCAGTTCTTC. The encoded protein is CSARGILATYNEQFF. The V call is TRBV20-1, the J call TRBJ2-1; TRBD2 is a possible D gene (6 bases). The germline V gene encodes CDR1 DFQATT and CDR2 SNEGSKA (reference sequence). The V end was cut by 3 bases, the J end by 2 bases, with 14 bases between. This CDR3 contains 15 residues.

The chain employs TRBV6-6 and TRBJ1-4; 8 nucleotides line up with TRBD1. The CDR3 consists of 15 residues. Germline V gives CDR1 MNHNY, CDR2 SVGAGI (reference sequence). The CDR3 is CVSSYRDRFDEKLFF. In DNA, the CDR3 is TGTGTTAGCAGTTACCGGGACAGGTTCGATGAAAAACTGTTTTTT.

This clonotype was observed many times. V and J are TRBV13 and TRBJ1-3; 8 bases fit TRBD1. Germline V lookup: CDR1 PRHDT, CDR2 FYEKMQ (reference sequence). This CDR3 comprises 19 residues. V lost 3 bases to trimming and J lost 2 bases; unmatched junction nucleotides: 15. This chain's CDR3 is CASSFRTFRTGTTGNTIYF. CDR3 sequence (DNA): TGTGCCAGCAGCTTCCGCACCTTTCGGACAGGGACTACTGGAAACACCATATATTTT.

The chain has TRBV7-9 and TRBJ2-3; 11 bases are a match to TRBD2. The CDR3 consists of 14 residues. Per germline, CDR1 SEHNR and CDR2 FQNEAQ (reference sequence). Trimming cost V 9 bases and J 2 bases; bases outside gene matches: 4. The CDR3 protein is CASLAGGSTDTQYF. In nucleotides, the CDR3 is TGTGCCAGTTTAGCGGGGGGGTCCACAGATACGCAGTATTTT.

Many counts were recorded for this clonotype. V usage is TRBV6-1 and J usage is TRBJ1-4, with TRBD1 as a possible D gene (6 bases). V gave up 6 bases and J gave up 8 bases, with 19 bases separating them. The CDR3 loop spans 15 amino acids. Germline V CDR1 and CDR2: MNHNS, SASEGT. The CDR3 loop reads CASSSGQMKGEKLFF. The CDR3 DNA follows: TGTGCCAGCAGCTCAGGACAGATGAAGGGCGAAAAACTGTTTTTT.

Comments on this clonotype: Possible read error: a much larger clone is one base away. This chain joins TRBV27 and TRBJ1-5; 7 positions agree with TRBD1. CDR1 is MNHEY and CDR2 is SMNVEV in the germline V gene (reference sequence). The CDR3 consists of 16 residues. V shed 5 bases, J shed 4 bases, and the junction held 11 bases outside the gene matches. For the CDR3, the DNA is TGTGCCAGCAGTACCCGATTGGACAGGTTGAATCAGCCCCAGCATTTT. Translating it yields CASSTRLDRLNQPQHF.

This chain uses TRBV4-2 with TRBJ2-3; D could derive from TRBD1 or TRBD2 (5 bases each). V gave up 1 base and J gave up 4 bases, with 9 bases separating them. The CDR3 is 14 residues long. Germline CDR1 reads LGHNA; CDR2 reads YNFKEQ. The CDR3 region is CASSQGGVADTQYF. As DNA, the CDR3 is TGTGCCAGCAGCCAAGGAGGGGTGGCAGATACGCAGTATTTT.

This clonotype is termed medium-sized (0.01 to 0.1%). This chain connects TRBV27 to TRBJ1-3; 8 nucleotides match TRBD1. CDR3 size: 16 residues. Germline CDR1 MNHEY, CDR2 SMNVEV (reference sequence). With 6 bases clipped from V and 2 bases from J, the junction kept 9 bases outside the gene matches. The CDR3 loop is CASSRLGTGAGNTIYF. CDR3 bases: TGTGCCAGCAGCCGCCTGGGGACAGGTGCTGGAAACACCATATATTTT.